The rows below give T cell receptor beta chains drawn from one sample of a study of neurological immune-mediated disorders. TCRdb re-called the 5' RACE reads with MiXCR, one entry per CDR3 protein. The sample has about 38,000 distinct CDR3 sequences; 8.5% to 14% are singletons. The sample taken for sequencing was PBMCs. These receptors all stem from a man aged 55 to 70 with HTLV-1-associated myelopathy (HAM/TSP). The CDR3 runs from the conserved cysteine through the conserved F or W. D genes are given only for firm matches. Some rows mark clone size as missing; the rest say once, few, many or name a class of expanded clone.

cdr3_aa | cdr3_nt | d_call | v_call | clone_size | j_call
CASSFPGGPDAGELFF | TGTGCCAGCAGTTTTCCGGGAGGGCCGGACGCCGGGGAGCTGTTTTTT | TRBD2 | TRBV28 | medium-sized | TRBJ2-2
CASSQGLAGRNTQYF | TGTGCCAGCAGCCAAGGACTAGCGGGACGAAATACGCAGTATTTT | TRBD2 | TRBV3-1 | medium-sized | TRBJ2-3
CACSGTSVDTGELFF | TGTGCCTGCAGCGGGACTAGCGTCGACACCGGGGAGCTGTTTTTT | TRBD2 | TRBV11-2 | NA | TRBJ2-2
CSAIFSAGAWEQYF | TGCAGTGCTATCTTTTCGGCGGGAGCATGGGAGCAGTACTTC | TRBD2 | TRBV20-1 | many | TRBJ2-7
CASRLGPLNTEAFF | TGTGCCAGCAGATTGGGACCGTTGAACACTGAAGCTTTCTTT | NA | TRBV12-3/TRBV12-4 | many | TRBJ1-1
CSARYKGLTGELFF | TGCAGCGCCCGGTACAAGGGCCTCACCGGGGAGCTGTTTTTT | NA | TRBV29-1 | NA | TRBJ2-2
CASSPSGGGNYDYTF | TGTGCCAGCTCACCATCCGGTGGCGGAAACTATGACTACACCTTC | NA | TRBV18 | NA | TRBJ1-2
CASGDGSPLHF | TGTGCCAGCGGAGATGGCTCACCCCTCCACTTT | NA | TRBV3-1 | many | TRBJ1-6
CASSLDWTGGSQPQHF | TGTGCCAGCAGTTTAGACTGGACAGGGGGCAGTCAGCCCCAGCATTTT | TRBD1 | TRBV12-3/TRBV12-4 | many | TRBJ1-5
CASSPDFSEQFF | TGTGCCAGCAGCCCAGACTTCTCCGAGCAGTTCTTC | NA | TRBV7-3 | many | TRBJ2-1
CASSYSSPRTDTHYF | TGTGCCAGCAGTTACTCGTCGCCACGCACAGATACGCATTATTTT | NA | TRBV6-5 | NA | TRBJ2-3
CSARDEAQNEKLFF | TGCAGTGCTAGAGATGAAGCACAGAATGAAAAACTGTTTTTT | NA | TRBV20-1 | many | TRBJ1-4
CASSQQTGGAYNEQFF | TGTGCCAGCAGCCAGCAAACAGGGGGCGCCTACAATGAGCAGTTCTTC | TRBD1 | TRBV5-5 | many | TRBJ2-1
CSARAPPGRPARDEQFF | TGCAGTGCTAGGGCCCCGCCCGGGCGGCCCGCTCGGGATGAGCAGTTCTTC | NA | TRBV20-1 | many | TRBJ2-1
CASSLATGGYDAAFF | TGTGCCAGCAGCTTAGCGACAGGGGGGTATGATGCAGCTTTCTTT | TRBD1 | TRBV11-1 | few | TRBJ1-1
CASSLKNSGANVLTF | TGCGCCAGCAGCTTGAAAAACTCTGGGGCCAACGTCCTGACTTTC | NA | TRBV5-1 | many | TRBJ2-6
CSARDGRRGSYNEQFF | TGCAGTGCTAGAGATGGAAGGAGGGGCTCCTACAATGAGCAGTTCTTC | NA | TRBV20-1 | many | TRBJ2-1
CASSSTSLTSGRASDTQYF | TGTGCCAGCAGTTCTACATCTCTTACTAGCGGGAGGGCCTCAGATACGCAGTATTTT | TRBD2 | TRBV12-3/TRBV12-4 | many | TRBJ2-3
CSARGVRQGSLNTEAFF | TGCAGTGCTAGAGGGGTAAGACAGGGGAGTTTGAACACTGAAGCTTTCTTT | TRBD1 | TRBV20-1 | many | TRBJ1-1
CSAEKPGLYNEQFF | TGCAGTGCGGAAAAACCCGGACTATACAATGAGCAGTTCTTC | NA | TRBV20-1 | many | TRBJ2-1
CASSEPALAYNEQFF | TGTGCCAGCAGTGAACCGGCACTAGCGTACAATGAGCAGTTCTTC | TRBD2 | TRBV6-6 | many | TRBJ2-1
CASSQDERGRNEKLFF | TGCGCCAGCAGCCAAGATGAAAGGGGGCGAAATGAAAAACTGTTTTTT | TRBD1 | TRBV4-1 | many | TRBJ1-4
CASSLGLNYEQYF | TGTGCCAGCTCACTCGGACTGAACTACGAGCAGTACTTC | NA | TRBV6-2/TRBV6-3 | many | TRBJ2-7
CASSSTGFGYTF | TGTGCCAGCAGTTCCACAGGGTTTGGCTACACCTTC | NA | TRBV12-3/TRBV12-4 | many | TRBJ1-2
CAISESLGWGRAFF | TGTGCCATCAGCGAATCACTCGGCTGGGGCCGGGCTTTCTTT | NA | TRBV2 | NA | TRBJ1-1
CASSPSQGDDEQYF | TGCGCCAGCAGTCCGAGCCAGGGCGATGACGAGCAGTACTTC | NA | TRBV4-1 | many | TRBJ2-7